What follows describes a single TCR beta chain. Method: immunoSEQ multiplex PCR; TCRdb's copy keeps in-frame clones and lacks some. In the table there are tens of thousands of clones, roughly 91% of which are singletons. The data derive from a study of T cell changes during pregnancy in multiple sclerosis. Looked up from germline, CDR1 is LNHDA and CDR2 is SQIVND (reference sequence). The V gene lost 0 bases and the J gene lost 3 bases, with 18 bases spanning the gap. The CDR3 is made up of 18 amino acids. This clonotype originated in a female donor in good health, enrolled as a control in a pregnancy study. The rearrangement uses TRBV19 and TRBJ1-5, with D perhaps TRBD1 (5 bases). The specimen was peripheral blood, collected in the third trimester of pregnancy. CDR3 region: CASSIDGAPGWTNQPQHF. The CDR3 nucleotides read TGTGCCAGTAGTATAGATGGGGCACCCGGATGGACCAATCAGCCCCAGCATTTT.